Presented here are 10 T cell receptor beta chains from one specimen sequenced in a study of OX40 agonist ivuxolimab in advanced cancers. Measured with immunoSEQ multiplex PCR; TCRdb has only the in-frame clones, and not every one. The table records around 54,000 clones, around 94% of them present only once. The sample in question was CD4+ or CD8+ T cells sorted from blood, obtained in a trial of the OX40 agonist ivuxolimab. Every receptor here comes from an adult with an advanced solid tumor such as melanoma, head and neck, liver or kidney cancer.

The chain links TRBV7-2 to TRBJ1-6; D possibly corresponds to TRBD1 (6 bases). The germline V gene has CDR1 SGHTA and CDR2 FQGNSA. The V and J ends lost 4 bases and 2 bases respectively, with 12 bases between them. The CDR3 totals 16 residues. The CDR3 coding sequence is TGTGCCAGCAGCTCCTACGGGGGCGCCTATAATTCACCCCTCCACTTT. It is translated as CASSSYGGAYNSPLHF.

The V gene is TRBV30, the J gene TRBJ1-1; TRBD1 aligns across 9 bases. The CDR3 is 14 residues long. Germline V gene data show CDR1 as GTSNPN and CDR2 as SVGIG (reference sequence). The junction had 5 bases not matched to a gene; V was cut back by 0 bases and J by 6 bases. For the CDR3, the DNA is TGTGCCTGGAGTGTATTACAGGGGGCCTCTGAAGCTTTCTTT. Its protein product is CAWSVLQGASEAFF.

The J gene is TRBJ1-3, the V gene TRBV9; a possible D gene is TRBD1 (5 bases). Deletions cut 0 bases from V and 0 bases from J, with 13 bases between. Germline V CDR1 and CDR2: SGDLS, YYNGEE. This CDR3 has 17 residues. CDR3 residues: CASSVEEGPLSGNTIYF. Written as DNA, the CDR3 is TGTGCCAGCAGCGTAGAGGAGGGGCCCCTCTCTGGAAACACCATATATTTT.

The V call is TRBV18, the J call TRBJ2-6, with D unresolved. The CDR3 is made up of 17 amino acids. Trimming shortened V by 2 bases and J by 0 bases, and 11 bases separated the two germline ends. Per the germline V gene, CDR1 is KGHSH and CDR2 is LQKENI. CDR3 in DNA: TGTGCCAGCTCACCATCTGGGTTCAGCTCTGGGGCCAACGTCCTGACTTTC. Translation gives CASSPSGFSSGANVLTF.

The CDR3, as DNA: TGTGCCAGCAGCTCTTATCGACAGCAGTTCTTC. It yields the protein CASSSYRQQFF. The chain combines TRBV28 with TRBJ2-1, with D hard to call. The V end was cut by 6 bases, the J end by 11 bases, with 11 bases between. From germline, CDR1 is MDHEN and CDR2 SYDVKM. This CDR3 spans 11 amino acids.

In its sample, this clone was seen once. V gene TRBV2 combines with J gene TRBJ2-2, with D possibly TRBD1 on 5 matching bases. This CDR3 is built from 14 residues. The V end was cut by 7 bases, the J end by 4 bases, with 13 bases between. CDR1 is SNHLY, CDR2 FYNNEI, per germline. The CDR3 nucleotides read TGTGCCAGCACCCCAGGGTTTGGCACCGGGGAGCTGTTTTTT. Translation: CASTPGFGTGELFF.

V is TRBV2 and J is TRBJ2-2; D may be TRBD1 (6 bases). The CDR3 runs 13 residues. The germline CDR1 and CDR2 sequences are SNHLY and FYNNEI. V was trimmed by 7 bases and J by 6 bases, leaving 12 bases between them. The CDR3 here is CASKPTGSGELFF. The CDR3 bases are TGTGCCAGCAAGCCTACAGGGTCCGGGGAGCTGTTTTTT.

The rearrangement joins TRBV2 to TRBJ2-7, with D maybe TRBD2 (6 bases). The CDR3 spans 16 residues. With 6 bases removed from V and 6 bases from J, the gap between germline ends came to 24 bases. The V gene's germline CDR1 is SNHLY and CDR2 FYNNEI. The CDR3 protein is CASSLYQPISAGEQYF. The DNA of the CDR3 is TGTGCCAGCAGCCTCTACCAACCCATATCAGCGGGCGAGCAGTACTTC.

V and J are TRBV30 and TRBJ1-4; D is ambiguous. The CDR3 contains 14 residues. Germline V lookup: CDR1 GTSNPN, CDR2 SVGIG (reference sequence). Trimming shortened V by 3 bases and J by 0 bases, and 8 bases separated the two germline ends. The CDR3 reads CAWRRTSTNEKLFF. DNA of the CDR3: TGTGCCTGGAGGAGGACTTCAACTAATGAAAAACTGTTTTTT.

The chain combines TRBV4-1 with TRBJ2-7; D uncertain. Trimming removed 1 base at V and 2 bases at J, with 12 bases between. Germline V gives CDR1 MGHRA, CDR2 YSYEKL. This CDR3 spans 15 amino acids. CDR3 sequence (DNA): TGCGCCAGCAGCCAAGTTCCAGGTGTTGCCTACGAGCAGTACTTC. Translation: CASSQVPGVAYEQYF.